The sequence of this T cell receptor (beta chain) was determined in a study of CD4 T cells in relation to SARS-CoV-2 and coronaviruses. In the case of this clone: What it recognizes is unknown.

The CDR3 runs to 11 residues. In germline, CDR1 is LNHDA, CDR2 SQIVND (reference sequence). The V gene lost 7 bases and the J gene lost 6 bases, with 8 bases spanning the gap. TCRdb's table, derived via immunoSEQ multiplex PCR, lists solely in-frame clones and lacks some. The sample records 20,000 to 25,000 clones, about 71% being singletons. Before the COVID-19 pandemic, during about 2010-2019, CD4+ T cells were taken from unexposed donors. Isolation of CD4+ T cells took place after roughly nine days in culture. J is TRBJ2-3 and V is TRBV19; D remains ambiguous. The receptor's source is a human donor in good health. The sequenced sample was CD4+ T cells from PBMCs, cultured in vitro. CDR3 sequence: CASTELDTQYF. CDR3 nucleotide sequence: TGTGCCAGTACCGAGTTGGATACGCAGTATTTT. Drawing the rest from reference TRBV19 and TRBJ2-3, the complete variable domain is DGGITQSPKYLFRKEGQNVTLSCEQNLNHDAMYWYRQDPGQGLRLIYYSQIVNDFQKGDIAEGYSVSREKKESFPLTVTSAQKNPTAFYLCASTELDTQYFGPGTRLTVL.